This TCR beta chain is drawn from a study of circulating CD8 cells and anti-PD-1 response in melanoma. Study-wide findings and caveats: Published repertoire comparisons used only baseline and M1 samples from a small cohort with few responders.

V lost 5 bases to trimming and J lost 1 base, with 12 bases between them. This CDR3 has 15 amino acids. CDR1 and CDR2 from the germline V gene are LNHDA and SQIVND (reference sequence). Sorting of live CD3+CD8+TCRalphabeta+ cells by PD-1 and/or TIGIT gave four subsets. TCR libraries were prepared from 15 ng of total RNA with the QIAseq Immune Repertoire TCR panel. One entry per CDR3 protein results from TCRdb running MiXCR on the reads. The data contain 350 to 500 distinct CDR3 sequences, 8.2% of them singletons. By share of the sample, this clonotype is large. Its specificity is unknown. This chain joins TRBV19 and TRBJ2-1; TRBD1 or TRBD2 may be the D gene (6 bases each). The starting material was CD8+ T cells from PBMCs, obtained at baseline or after one month of anti-PD-1 therapy (not recorded which). The receptor was derived from a human donor with melanoma. CDR3 nucleotides: TGTGCCAGTAGTCCTACAGGGACTTCCTACAATGAGCAGTTCTTC. Translating it yields CASSPTGTSYNEQFF.